The present T cell receptor (beta chain) was sequenced within a study of T cell repertoires in cytomegalovirus infection. The CDR3 runs 15 residues. The V end was cut by 2 bases, the J end by 5 bases, with 13 bases between. TCRdb fed the reads into MiXCR, producing one record per CDR3 protein. The data show around 330,000 distinct CDR3 sequences, 15% to 20% seen once. Many counts were recorded for this clonotype. Sequenced material: PBMCs. The gene calls are TRBV12-3 or TRBV12-4 and TRBJ2-4; D is possibly TRBD1 (6 bases). The TCR originated in a human donor in good health (CMV status not recorded). Some clones in this sample may be carry-over from other donors' samples. This CDR3 is CASSLRTQGQNIQYF. CDR3 DNA sequence: TGTGCCAGCAGTTTAAGGACCCAGGGGCAAAACATTCAGTACTTC.